The 8 T cell receptor beta chains reported below all come from one sample, sequenced in a study of T cells in localized non-small cell lung cancer. Sequencing used immunoSEQ multiplex PCR; TCRdb keeps in-frame clones, though not all of them. This table has approximately 52,000 clones, roughly 90% appearing once. The sample consisted of peripheral blood, taken before any cancer treatment. These receptors all come from an older male donor with stage III squamous cell lung carcinoma.

The chain links TRBV5-5 to TRBJ2-1; D gene unclear. The CDR3 spans 16 residues. Trimming stripped 2 bases from V and 8 bases from J, with 20 bases between. CDR1 is SGHKS, CDR2 YYEKEE, per germline (reference sequence). CDR3 nucleotide sequence: TGTGCCAGCAGCTTCCGCCCCGCGGATTATGTTTATGAGCAGTTCTTC. Its protein is CASSFRPADYVYEQFF.

The rearrangement joins TRBV11-2 to TRBJ1-1; D gene unclear. The CDR3 covers 14 residues. The V gene lost 1 base and the J gene lost 8 bases, with 14 bases spanning the gap. The germline gives CDR1 SGHAT, CDR2 FQNNGV. Here the CDR3 DNA reads TGTGCCAGCAGCTTAGGAGTTGGAGGGAGGGAAGCTTTCTTT. Its protein product is CASSLGVGGREAFF.

The chain couples TRBV14 to TRBJ2-1; 11 positions agree with TRBD2. V gave up 3 bases and J gave up 6 bases; unmatched junction bases: 7. The CDR3 totals 16 residues. The germline V gene encodes CDR1 SGHDN and CDR2 FVKESK. CDR3 sequence: CASSQLSGGAANEQFF. The CDR3 DNA follows: TGTGCCAGCAGCCAGCTTAGCGGGGGGGCCGCCAATGAGCAGTTCTTC.

V usage is TRBV19 and J usage is TRBJ1-4, with D possibly matching TRBD1 (5 bases). Deletions cut 7 bases from V and 8 bases from J, with 20 bases between. Germline V gene data show CDR1 as LNHDA and CDR2 as SQIVND (reference sequence). This CDR3 is 15 amino acids long. CDR3 loop: CASTPEGLWGEKLFF. CDR3 sequence (DNA): TGTGCCAGTACCCCCGAGGGGTTATGGGGGGAAAAACTGTTTTTT.

V usage is TRBV6-5 and J usage is TRBJ2-1, with 13 bases that match TRBD2. Trimming took 4 bases from V and 5 from J; bases not matched to a gene: 5. The length of the CDR3 is 16 residues. Germline V gene lookup returns CDR1 MNHEY and CDR2 SVGAGI. In DNA form, the CDR3 reads TGTGCCAGCAGTTTCCGGACTAGCGGGAGCCACAATGAGCAGTTCTTC. Its translation is CASSFRTSGSHNEQFF.

This clone has just a few counts. The chain employs TRBV10-3 and TRBJ2-7, with a possible D match to TRBD1 (6 bases). The CDR3 totals 12 residues. Germline V gene data show CDR1 as ENHRY and CDR2 as SYGVKD. Trimming took 3 bases from V and 6 from J, leaving 9 bases between them. The CDR3 bases are TGTGCCATCAGTGACAGGGGCCCCGAGCAGTACTTC. Its protein is CAISDRGPEQYF.

The chain recombines TRBV5-1 with TRBJ2-3, with D possibly TRBD1 on 5 matching bases. Per germline, CDR1 SGHRS and CDR2 YFSETQ. This CDR3 spans 17 amino acids. Trimming stripped 0 bases from V and 0 bases from J, with 14 bases between. The CDR3, as DNA: TGCGCCAGCAGCTTGGGGGTACAGGTACGAAGCACAGATACGCAGTATTTT. This sequence encodes CASSLGVQVRSTDTQYF.

In its sample, this clone was seen a few times. The gene calls are TRBV4-2 and TRBJ2-5, with a weak D call TRBD1 (6 bases). This CDR3 has 15 residues. The V gene lost 2 bases and the J gene lost 1 base, with 11 bases spanning the gap. Germline V lookup: CDR1 LGHNA, CDR2 YNFKEQ. The CDR3 loop is CASSQPTGSQETQYF. For the CDR3, the DNA is TGTGCCAGCAGCCAACCAACAGGGTCCCAAGAGACCCAGTACTTC.